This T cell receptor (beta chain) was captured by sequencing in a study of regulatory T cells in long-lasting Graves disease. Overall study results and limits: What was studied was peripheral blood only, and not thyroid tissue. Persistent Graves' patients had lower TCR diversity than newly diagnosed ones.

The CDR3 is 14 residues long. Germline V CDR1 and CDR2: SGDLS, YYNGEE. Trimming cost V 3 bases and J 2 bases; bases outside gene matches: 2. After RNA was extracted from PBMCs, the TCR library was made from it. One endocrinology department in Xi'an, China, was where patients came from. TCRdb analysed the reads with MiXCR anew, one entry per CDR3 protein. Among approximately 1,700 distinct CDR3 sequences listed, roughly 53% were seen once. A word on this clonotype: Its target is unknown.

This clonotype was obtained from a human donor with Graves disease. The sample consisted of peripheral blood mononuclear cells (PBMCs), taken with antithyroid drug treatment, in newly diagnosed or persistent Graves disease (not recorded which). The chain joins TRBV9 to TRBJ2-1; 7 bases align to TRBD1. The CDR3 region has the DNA TGTGCCAGCAGCGGGACAGGCGCCTACAATGAGCAGTTCTTC. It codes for CASSGTGAYNEQFF. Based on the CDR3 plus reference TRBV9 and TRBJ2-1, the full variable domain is DSGVTQTPKHLITATGQRVTLRCSPRSGDLSVYWYQQSLDQGLQFLIQYYNGEERAKGNILERFSAQQFPDLHSELNLSSLELGDSALYFCASSGTGAYNEQFFGPGTRLTVL.